These 24 T cell receptor beta chains came from one sample sequenced in a study of brain T cells in children with intractable seizures. Time point specified: blood from clinic visit 5 months post-surgery; TSC patient then seizure free. Profiling relied on immunoSEQ multiplex PCR, and the TCRdb table lists in-frame clones only, not all of them. The profile shows 340,000 or so clones, about 93% of them singletons. The sequenced sample was peripheral blood, obtained roughly 5 months after surgery. The source is a boy under three years old with tuberous sclerosis and intractable seizures.

The chain links TRBV11-3 to TRBJ1-1, with D perhaps matching TRBD1 (5 bases). This CDR3 has 16 residues. Germline values: CDR1 SGHNT, CDR2 YENEEA. V lost 4 bases, J lost 4 bases, and 19 bases lay in between. The CDR3 DNA reads as TGTGCCAGCAGCTCCTTCCCGGGACGCGGATCCACTGAAGCTTTCTTT. Translating gives CASSSFPGRGSTEAFF.

The rearrangement links TRBV25-1 to TRBJ1-1; D unclear. The CDR3 consists of 14 residues. V shed 7 bases and J shed 0 bases, with 12 bases lying between them. CDR1 is MGHDK and CDR2 is SYGVNS in the germline V gene. CDR3 bases: TGTGCCAGCATCGGGAGCCCCATGAACACTGAAGCTTTCTTT. Its protein product is CASIGSPMNTEAFF. The variable domain in full, with the rest retrieved from reference TRBV25-1 and TRBJ1-1, is EADIYQTPRYLVIGTGKKITLECSQTMGHDKMYWYQQDPGMELHLIHYSYGVNSTEKGDLSSESTVSRIRTEHFPLTLESARPSHTSQYLCASIGSPMNTEAFFGQGTRLTVV.

V gene TRBV5-1 combines with J gene TRBJ2-1; TRBD2 agrees at 10 bases. The CDR3 totals 20 residues. The V gene end was trimmed by 4 bases and the J gene end by 1 base; junction bases not matched to a gene: 17. Germline V lookup: CDR1 SGHRS, CDR2 YFSETQ. The CDR3 nucleotides read TGCGCCAGCAGCCTAGCCCGGCAGCGGGAGGGCCGTAGTTCCTACAATGAGCAGTTCTTC. Translated: CASSLARQREGRSSYNEQFF.

The chain is built from TRBV19 and TRBJ1-1, with D tentatively TRBD1 (5 bases). V was clipped by 6 bases and J by 1 base, with 12 bases between them. Germline V gene data show CDR1 as LNHDA and CDR2 as SQIVND (reference sequence). This CDR3 region has 14 residues. The CDR3 is CASRAGHRNTEAFF. CDR3 in DNA: TGTGCCAGTAGGGCCGGACATAGGAACACTGAAGCTTTCTTT.

Here the CDR3 DNA reads TGCGCCAGCAGTGAGTACGGGAACTATGGCTACACCTTC. Translated, it gives CASSEYGNYGYTF. The chain couples TRBV10-1 to TRBJ1-2; D is undetermined. In germline, CDR1 is WNHNN, CDR2 SYGVQD (reference sequence). The V gene lost 1 base and the J gene lost 2 bases, with 5 bases spanning the gap. The CDR3 is 13 amino acids.

The chain couples TRBV7-6 to TRBJ1-2, with a weak D call TRBD1 (5 bases). Germline V CDR1 and CDR2: SGHVS, FNYEAQ. Trimming took 1 base from V and 7 from J, leaving 16 bases between them. This CDR3 region has 15 residues. In nucleotides, the CDR3 is TGTGCCAGCAGCTTAGGTTGGGGGATGCGAAGTGGCTACACCTTC. It is translated as CASSLGWGMRSGYTF.

This clone was detected only once. V usage is TRBV9 and J usage is TRBJ2-3; 14 bases match TRBD2. Trimming at V came to 4 bases and at J to 3 bases, leaving 4 bases not matched to a gene. Germline V gene sequence: CDR1 SGDLS, CDR2 YYNGEE. This CDR3 spans 16 amino acids. CDR3 region: CASSTGTSGGTDTQYF. CDR3 DNA: TGTGCCAGCAGCACCGGGACTAGCGGGGGAACAGATACGCAGTATTTT.

The chain recombines TRBV4-2 with TRBJ2-1, with D possibly matching TRBD2 (7 bases). Germline lookup yields CDR1 LGHNA and CDR2 YNFKEQ. V gave up 0 bases and J gave up 5 bases, with 17 bases separating them. This CDR3 comprises 17 residues. The CDR3: CASSQEWWAGANNEQFF. In DNA, the CDR3 is TGTGCCAGCAGCCAAGAGTGGTGGGCGGGGGCCAACAATGAGCAGTTCTTC.

This chain joins TRBV5-6 and TRBJ1-2; a possible D gene is TRBD1 (6 bases). Germline V gives CDR1 SGHDT, CDR2 YYEEEE. The CDR3 spans 15 residues. V lost 7 bases and J 5 bases, leaving 21 bases between the germline ends. The CDR3 DNA sequence: TGTGCCAGCGGGTACAGGGACTTTTCGTTATATGGCTACACCTTC. Protein sequence: CASGYRDFSLYGYTF.

The V and J genes are TRBV7-9 and TRBJ2-1; TRBD2 is a possible D gene (6 bases). CDR3 length: 19 amino acids. Trimming pared 4 bases from V and 0 bases from J, leaving 22 bases between. Germline assignment: CDR1 SEHNR and CDR2 FQNEAQ (reference sequence). This chain's CDR3 is CASSSGRASVSSSYNEQFF. CDR3 in DNA: TGTGCCAGCAGCTCCGGACGGGCTAGCGTATCGAGCTCCTACAATGAGCAGTTCTTC.

The CDR3, as DNA: TGTGCCAGCAGTCCCCTGGCCCAGTGGGGGTTCTTC. This sequence encodes CASSPLAQWGFF. V usage is TRBV12-3 or TRBV12-4 and J usage is TRBJ2-1; no clear D. Trimming left V 5 bases short and J 15 bases short, with 17 bases between. The CDR3 runs to 12 residues.

This sequence joins TRBV7-8 and TRBJ1-5; D remains unclear. The CDR3 runs 12 residues. V lost 0 bases, J lost 8 bases, and 5 bases lay in between. From germline, CDR1 is SGHVS and CDR2 FQNEAQ. The CDR3, as DNA: TGTGCCAGCAGCTTAGCGCGGAAGCCCCAGCATTTT. Translating gives CASSLARKPQHF.

V usage is TRBV2 and J usage is TRBJ1-1, with D possibly being TRBD1 (6 bases). Trimming removed 3 bases at V and 2 bases at J, with 7 bases between. This CDR3 is 13 amino acids long. Germline V gene sequence: CDR1 SNHLY, CDR2 FYNNEI. The DNA for the CDR3 is TGTGCCAGCAGTGACAGGGGAAACACTGAAGCTTTCTTT. As protein: CASSDRGNTEAFF.

This rearrangement joins TRBV6-5 to TRBJ1-5; D is possibly TRBD1 (5 bases). The CDR3 runs 15 residues. The germline V and J ends were trimmed by 6 bases and 2 bases, with 14 bases remaining between them. CDR1 is MNHEY, CDR2 SVGAGI, per germline. This CDR3 is CASSWEGTGNQPQHF. CDR3 DNA sequence: TGTGCCAGCAGCTGGGAGGGGACGGGCAATCAGCCCCAGCATTTT.

V is TRBV27 and J is TRBJ1-1; TRBD1 matches at 8 bases. Germline V CDR1 and CDR2: MNHEY, SMNVEV (reference sequence). The CDR3 is 13 residues long. Unmatched junction bases numbered 2, after V lost 5 bases and J lost 3 bases. This CDR3 is CASSRQGYTEAFF. The DNA of the CDR3 is TGTGCCAGCAGTCGACAGGGGTACACTGAAGCTTTCTTT.

The chain employs TRBV11-3 and TRBJ2-3, with 10 positions matching TRBD2. The CDR3 extends over 18 amino acids. Germline V CDR1 and CDR2: SGHNT, YENEEA. Losses at the gene ends were 5 bases for V and 2 bases for J; bases not matched to a gene: 13. The chain's CDR3 is CASSTRGLSGRHTDTQYF. The CDR3, as DNA: TGTGCCAGCAGCACTAGGGGCCTTAGCGGGAGGCACACAGATACGCAGTATTTT.

The CDR3 spells CASSHTAGDTQYF. CDR3 nucleotide sequence: TGTGCCAGCAGCCATACAGCGGGGGATACGCAGTATTTT. The rearrangement links TRBV3-1 (or the pseudogene TRBV3-2) to TRBJ2-3; 7 nucleotides match TRBD2. J was trimmed by 6 bases and V by 3 bases; bases with no gene match: 3. Germline V gives CDR1 LGHDT, CDR2 YNNKEL (reference sequence). CDR3 length: 13 residues.

This chain connects TRBV5-4 to TRBJ1-4; TRBD1 is a possible D gene (6 bases). The CDR3 sequence is 14 residues long. The germline V and J ends were trimmed by 4 bases and 7 bases, with 14 bases remaining between them. The V gene's germline CDR1 is SGHNT and CDR2 YYREEE (reference sequence). CDR3 region: CASSGRGRGEKLFF. As DNA, the CDR3 is TGTGCCAGCAGCGGTCGGGGGCGCGGTGAAAAACTGTTTTTT.

In DNA, the CDR3 is TGTGCCAGTAGTGCCGGTAACTACGAGCAGTACTTC. It yields the protein CASSAGNYEQYF. This sequence joins TRBV19 and TRBJ2-7, with unresolved D. The CDR3 is 12 residues long. V was cut by 5 bases and J by 3 bases, with 8 bases left in between. Per the germline V gene, CDR1 is LNHDA and CDR2 is SQIVND (reference sequence).

The CDR3 DNA is TGTGCCAGCAGTCATGGACCGGGACAGGGATCCTATGGCTACACCTTC. It translates to CASSHGPGQGSYGYTF. This chain links TRBV7-9 with TRBJ1-2; 9 nucleotides line up with TRBD1. Per the germline V gene, CDR1 is SEHNR and CDR2 is FQNEAQ (reference sequence). Losses at the gene ends were 6 bases for V and 4 bases for J; bases not matched to a gene: 12. CDR3 length: 16 residues.

The gene calls are TRBV7-2 and TRBJ2-5; 7 bases align to TRBD2. The CDR3 has 14 amino acids. Germline loops: CDR1 SGHTA, CDR2 FQGNSA. The J segment lost 4 bases and the V segment lost 3 bases, leaving 5 bases of the junction unmatched. The CDR3 region is CASSFGGGSETQYF. The CDR3, as DNA: TGTGCCAGCAGCTTTGGCGGGGGATCAGAGACCCAGTACTTC.

The chain joins TRBV21-1 to TRBJ1-1; the D call in the table, TRBD1, was not verified against the DNA. TRBV21-1 is classified as a pseudogene. This CDR3 spans 20 amino acids. CDR3 region: CASSKQVPITHRAVNTEAFF. For the CDR3, the DNA is TGTGCCAGCAGCAAACAAGTCCCCATTACGCACAGGGCGGTGAACACTGAAGCTTTCTTT.

The V gene is TRBV30, the J gene TRBJ2-7; the D is unclear. With 8 bases removed from V and 0 bases from J, the gap between germline ends came to 14 bases. The CDR3 sequence is 13 residues long. From germline, CDR1 is GTSNPN and CDR2 SVGIG (reference sequence). CDR3: CAGKTSISYEQYF. The DNA of the CDR3 is TGTGCCGGCAAGACGTCGATCTCCTACGAGCAGTACTTC.

The chain has TRBV4-1 and TRBJ2-7; the D call may be TRBD1 or TRBD2 (6 bases each). Trimming shortened V by 0 bases and J by 2 bases, and 17 bases separated the two germline ends. From germline, CDR1 is MGHRA and CDR2 YSYEKL. This CDR3 is built from 17 residues. The CDR3 nucleotides are TGCGCCAGCAGCCAAGATCTATTCAGGCGGGACACCTACGAGCAGTACTTC. It translates to CASSQDLFRRDTYEQYF.